A selection of T cell receptor beta chains follows, all from one sample in a study of molecular identifiers for immune sequencing clone quantification. Via MiXCR, TCRdb re-called the PCR reads, giving one row per CDR3 protein. The profile shows hundreds of thousands of distinct CDR3 sequences, roughly 23% of them singletons. The sample was naive CD8+ T cells from blood, with Jurkat cell RNA spiked in. The receptors originated from a human donor in good health. Some libraries in this study had Jurkat cell RNA spiked in. Both conserved end residues are part of each CDR3. Each record gives: J gene, V gene, clone size, D gene, CDR3 DNA, CDR3 protein. A D gene is named only where the DNA matches it firmly. Clone sizes are given selectively: once, few, many, or a class where the clone is expanded.

>TRBJ2-7|TRBV2|NA|NA
TGTGCCAGCAGTGAACCCCCGGGGACCGAGCAGTACTTC
CASSEPPGTEQYF
>TRBJ2-7|TRBV5-6|many|TRBD1
TGTGCCAGCAGCTTGGACCGGGACAGCTCCGAGCAGTACTTC
CASSLDRDSSEQYF
>TRBJ2-2|TRBV9|few|NA
TGTGCCAGCAGCGCATTGGGCTTCACCGGGGAGCTGTTTTTT
CASSALGFTGELFF
>TRBJ1-4|TRBV27|few|NA
TGTGCCAGCAGCCGGATCCGGGGAAAACTGTTTTTT
CASSRIRGKLFF
>TRBJ2-3|TRBV9|many|TRBD2
TGTGCCAGCAGCGTTAGCGGGTATAGCACAGATACGCAGTATTTT
CASSVSGYSTDTQYF
>TRBJ1-2|TRBV3-1|NA|TRBD1
TGTGCCAGCAGCCAAGAGACAGGGTACTATGGCTACACCTTC
CASSQETGYYGYTF
>TRBJ2-5|TRBV7-9|many|NA
TGTGCCAGCAGCTCCCGGGTGAGGGAAGAGACCCAGTACTTC
CASSSRVREETQYF
>TRBJ1-3|TRBV20-1|few|NA
TGCAGTGCTAGAGACGCACTAGGGGTTCGGGCTGGAAACACCATATATTTT
CSARDALGVRAGNTIYF
>TRBJ2-3|TRBV19|NA|TRBD1
TGTGCCAGTAGTCTTACCGGGACAGGAGGTACCACAGATACGCAGTATTTT
CASSLTGTGGTTDTQYF
>TRBJ2-3|TRBV2|many|NA
TGTGCCACCCAGGCAGATACGCAGTATTTT
CATQADTQYF
>TRBJ2-3|TRBV20-1|NA|TRBD2
TGCAGTGGACAAGGTAGAAATCGACTAGCCCAGGGCACAGATACGCAGTATTTT
CSGQGRNRLAQGTDTQYF
>TRBJ2-5|TRBV20-1|NA|NA
TGCAGTGCTAGAGATACTACAACAGAGACCCAGTACTTC
CSARDTTTETQYF
>TRBJ1-5|TRBV20-1|many|NA
TGCAGTGCTAGCCTCGGCAGGAATAGCAATCAGCCCCAGCATTTT
CSASLGRNSNQPQHF
>TRBJ2-7|TRBV27|many|TRBD1
TGTGCCAGCAGCGACAGGGGTTCTTGGCAGTACTTC
CASSDRGSWQYF
>TRBJ2-3|TRBV4-3|many|NA
TGCGCCAGCAGCCAACTGGTCGCAGATACGCAGTATTTT
CASSQLVADTQYF
>TRBJ2-7|TRBV27|NA|NA
TGTGCCAGCAGTCCACAGGGAACGACATACGAGCAGTACTTC
CASSPQGTTYEQYF
>TRBJ2-3|TRBV4-3|NA|TRBD1
TGCGCCAGCAGCCAAGTTACGGGACAGCTCTTAGATACGCAGTATTTT
CASSQVTGQLLDTQYF
>TRBJ2-7|TRBV7-6|many|NA
TGTGCCAGCAGCCCTGGGAACTACGAGCAGTACTTC
CASSPGNYEQYF
>TRBJ2-3|TRBV6-5|NA|NA
TGTGCCAGCAGTTTTCTCGGGAGCCCCGCAGATACGCAGTATTTT
CASSFLGSPADTQYF
>TRBJ2-2|TRBV12-3/TRBV12-4|many|NA
TGTGCCAGCAGTCGGACAGTCGCGAACACCGGGGAGCTGTTTTTT
CASSRTVANTGELFF
>TRBJ2-1|TRBV4-2|NA|TRBD2
TGTGCCAGCAGCCAAGAGGGTTGGACTAGCGGGACATGGGGTGAGCAGTTCTTC
CASSQEGWTSGTWGEQFF
>TRBJ1-2|TRBV4-1|NA|TRBD1
TGCGCCAGCAGCCAAGATGGACAGGGGTTTTATGGCTACACCTTC
CASSQDGQGFYGYTF
>TRBJ2-5|TRBV7-9|NA|TRBD2
TGTGCCAGCAGCTTAAGTCTCGCGGGACTAGAAGAGACCCAGTACTTC
CASSLSLAGLEETQYF
>TRBJ2-7|TRBV4-1|many|NA
TGCGCCAGCAGCGCTCGGGACGGAGACTACGAGCAGTACTTC
CASSARDGDYEQYF
>TRBJ1-2|TRBV19|NA|NA
TGTGCCAGTAGCGGCCCGACCCCGATGGATTCGCGAGGCTATGGCTACACCTTC
CASSGPTPMDSRGYGYTF
>TRBJ2-7|TRBV6-5|NA|NA
TGTGCCAGCAGTTACTCGACACCGGGGTTCTACGAGCAGTACTTC
CASSYSTPGFYEQYF
>TRBJ2-3|TRBV4-1|NA|NA
TGCGCCAGCAGCCACGGACAGAACACAGATACGCAGTATTTT
CASSHGQNTDTQYF
>TRBJ2-7|TRBV6-5|few|TRBD2
TGTGCCAGCAGTTCAGTAGCGGGGACGGATGAGCAGTACTTC
CASSSVAGTDEQYF
>TRBJ2-3|TRBV6-2/TRBV6-3|few|NA
TGTGCCAGCACCGACTACACAGATACGCAGTATTTT
CASTDYTDTQYF
>TRBJ1-2|TRBV27|many|NA
TGTGCCAGCAGTTTAGGGGGAAACTATGGCTACACCTTC
CASSLGGNYGYTF
>TRBJ2-3|TRBV5-1|NA|TRBD1
TGCGCCAGCAGCTTGGGACAGGGGAGCACAGATACGCAGTATTTT
CASSLGQGSTDTQYF
>TRBJ1-1|TRBV6-5|many|NA
TGTGCCAGCAGTTACTCGAAGAGCACTGAAGCTTTCTTT
CASSYSKSTEAFF